The entry that follows covers one T cell receptor beta chain sequence. These data are taken from a study of blood T cell repertoires in COVID-19. Germline CDR1 and CDR2: ENHRY and SYGVKD. CDR3 length: 13 amino acids. Trimming shortened V by 4 bases and J by 4 bases, and 11 bases separated the two germline ends. Data came from immunoSEQ multiplex PCR; TCRdb stores just in-frame clones and leaves some out. The table includes about 50,000 clones, roughly nine tenths detected once. The receptor was isolated from a woman aged 55-75 years with COVID-19, enrolled during active disease. The sample was peripheral blood. The chain is built from TRBV10-3 and TRBJ2-7; possibly TRBD1 for D (5 bases). The CDR3 region is CAISVRELYEQYF. The CDR3 nucleotides read TGTGCCATCAGTGTCAGGGAACTGTACGAGCAGTACTTC.